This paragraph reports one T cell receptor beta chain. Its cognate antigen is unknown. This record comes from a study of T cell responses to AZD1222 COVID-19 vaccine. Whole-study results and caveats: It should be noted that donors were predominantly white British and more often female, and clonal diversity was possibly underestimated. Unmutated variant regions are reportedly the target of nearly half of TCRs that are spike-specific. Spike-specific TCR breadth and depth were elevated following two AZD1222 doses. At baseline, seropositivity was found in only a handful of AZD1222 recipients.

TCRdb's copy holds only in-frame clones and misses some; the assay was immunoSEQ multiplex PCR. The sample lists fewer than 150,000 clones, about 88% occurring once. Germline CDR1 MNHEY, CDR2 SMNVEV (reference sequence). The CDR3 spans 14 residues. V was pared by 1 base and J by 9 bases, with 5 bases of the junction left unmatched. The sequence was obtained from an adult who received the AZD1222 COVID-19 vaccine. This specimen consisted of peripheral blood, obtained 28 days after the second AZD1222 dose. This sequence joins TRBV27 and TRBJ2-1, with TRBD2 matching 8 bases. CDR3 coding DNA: TGTGCCAGCAGTTTATGGACTAGCCGAGGTGAGCAGTTCTTC. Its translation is CASSLWTSRGEQFF.